This is a list of T cell receptor beta chains from one sample in a study of shared clonotypes between healthy human individuals. Sequencing was performed with immunoSEQ multiplex PCR; in TCRdb, only in-frame clones are kept and a portion is missing. This table has about 2.3 million clones, just under 95% appearing once. The sample consisted of naive CD4+ T cells from PBMCs. The origin of the receptors is a man between 18 and 35 years old in good health. Some clones in this sample may be carry-over from other donors' samples. The CDR3 runs from the conserved cysteine through the conserved F or W. Fields, in order: J gene, clone size, D gene, V gene, CDR3 protein, CDR3 DNA. The D gene is left open where the match is weak. The size of a clone is reported for some rows only, either as once, few or many, or as a class for expanded clones.

J: TRBJ2-7
size: -
D: -
V: TRBV7-2
CDR3: CASSFSSPTYEQYF
DNA: TGTGCCAGCAGCTTTTCTAGCCCAACCTACGAGCAGTACTTC

J: TRBJ1-2
size: -
D: -
V: TRBV9
CDR3: CASSARTYNYGYTF
DNA: TGTGCCAGCAGCGCCCGGACATATAACTATGGCTACACCTTC

J: TRBJ1-1
size: -
D: -
V: TRBV5-6
CDR3: CASSLAPTTEAFF
DNA: TGTGCCAGCAGCTTGGCTCCGACCACTGAAGCTTTCTTT

J: TRBJ1-2
size: -
D: -
V: TRBV9
CDR3: CASSISRSNGYTF
DNA: TGTGCCAGCAGCATCTCCCGATCAAATGGCTACACCTTC

J: TRBJ2-7
size: -
D: TRBD1
V: TRBV6-6
CDR3: CASIMSPGQGTEQYF
DNA: TGTGCCAGCATCATGTCCCCGGGACAGGGAACAGAGCAGTACTTC

J: TRBJ2-3
size: -
D: TRBD2
V: TRBV7-3
CDR3: CASSSRDYTDTQYF
DNA: TGTGCCAGCAGCTCGAGGGACTACACAGATACGCAGTATTTT

J: TRBJ2-7
size: -
D: -
V: TRBV5-6
CDR3: CASSRRPARRDYEQYF
DNA: TGTGCCAGCAGCAGGCGACCCGCCCGGAGGGACTACGAGCAGTACTTC

J: TRBJ2-1
size: -
D: TRBD2
V: TRBV5-1
CDR3: CASSSGTSGAYNEQFF
DNA: TGCGCCAGCAGCTCCGGGACTAGCGGAGCTTACAATGAGCAGTTCTTC

J: TRBJ2-2
size: -
D: -
V: TRBV30
CDR3: CAWTRDTGELFF
DNA: TGTGCCTGGACGAGGGACACCGGGGAGCTGTTTTTT

J: TRBJ2-3
size: -
D: TRBD2
V: TRBV6-5
CDR3: CASSYSGLVGDTQYF
DNA: TGTGCCAGCAGTTACTCTGGACTAGTGGGGGATACGCAGTATTTT

J: TRBJ1-4
size: -
D: TRBD1
V: TRBV13
CDR3: CATNGTGDEKLFF
DNA: TGTGCCACTAACGGGACAGGGGATGAAAAACTGTTTTTT

J: TRBJ1-2
size: -
D: TRBD1
V: TRBV18
CDR3: CASSPTTSRTGYGYTF
DNA: TGTGCCAGCTCACCAACAACCTCGAGGACAGGCTATGGCTACACCTTC

J: TRBJ2-5
size: -
D: TRBD1
V: TRBV25-1
CDR3: CASSEIDRVRETQYF
DNA: TGTGCCAGCAGTGAGATAGACAGGGTTCGAGAGACCCAGTACTTC

J: TRBJ1-2
size: -
D: -
V: TRBV9
CDR3: CASSVLANYGYTF
DNA: TGTGCCAGCAGCGTATTAGCTAACTATGGCTACACCTTC

J: TRBJ2-5
size: -
D: TRBD2
V: TRBV7-2
CDR3: CASSSSGRAGETQYF
DNA: TGTGCCAGCAGCTCTAGCGGGAGGGCCGGGGAGACCCAGTACTTC

J: TRBJ1-1
size: few
D: -
V: TRBV20-1
CDR3: CSARQAGGFFF
DNA: TGCAGTGCTAGGCAGGCAGGTGGGTTTTTCTTT

J: TRBJ2-7
size: -
D: -
V: TRBV28
CDR3: CASRGTKGLRGPYEQYF
DNA: TGTGCCAGCAGGGGAACAAAAGGTCTCCGGGGGCCCTACGAGCAGTACTTC

J: TRBJ2-5
size: -
D: TRBD2
V: TRBV20-1
CDR3: CSLAGQETQYF
DNA: TGCAGCCTAGCGGGTCAAGAGACCCAGTACTTC

J: TRBJ2-2
size: -
D: -
V: TRBV21-1
CDR3: CASSKVTGQGYNVFTGELFF
DNA: TGTGCCAGCAGCAAAGTAACGGGACAGGGCTATAATGTGTTCACCGGGGAGCTGTTTTTT

J: TRBJ1-2
size: -
D: -
V: TRBV5-1
CDR3: CASRLMGGHGYTF
DNA: TGCGCCAGCAGATTAATGGGAGGGCATGGCTACACCTTC

J: TRBJ1-2
size: -
D: -
V: TRBV11-2
CDR3: CASSLEPLNYGYTF
DNA: TGTGCCAGCAGCTTAGAGCCCCTAAACTATGGCTACACCTTC

J: TRBJ2-5
size: -
D: TRBD2
V: TRBV10-3
CDR3: CATLAGKVGQETQYF
DNA: TGTGCCACCCTAGCGGGGAAGGTTGGCCAAGAGACCCAGTACTTC

J: TRBJ2-1
size: once
D: -
V: TRBV7-9
CDR3: CASSLRINEQFF
DNA: TGTGCCAGCAGCTTAAGAATCAATGAGCAGTTCTTC

J: TRBJ2-7
size: -
D: -
V: TRBV19
CDR3: CASSPDWEQYF
DNA: TGTGCCAGTAGTCCGGACTGGGAGCAGTACTTC

J: TRBJ1-4
size: -
D: -
V: TRBV29-1
CDR3: CSAETGSNEKLFF
DNA: TGCAGCGCTGAGACAGGATCTAATGAAAAACTGTTTTTT

J: TRBJ1-2
size: -
D: TRBD1
V: TRBV28
CDR3: CASSPGTGPYGYTF
DNA: TGTGCCAGCAGTCCGGGGACAGGCCCCTATGGCTACACCTTC

J: TRBJ1-4
size: -
D: -
V: TRBV5-1
CDR3: CASSPSPNEKLFF
DNA: TGCGCCAGCAGCCCTAGCCCGAATGAAAAACTGTTTTTT

J: TRBJ1-5
size: few
D: -
V: TRBV7-9
CDR3: CASSSFAPPQHF
DNA: TGTGCCAGCAGCTCATTCGCGCCGCCCCAGCATTTT

J: TRBJ1-5
size: -
D: -
V: TRBV6-1
CDR3: CASSEARYGASNQPQHF
DNA: TGTGCCAGCAGTGAAGCGCGGTACGGAGCTTCCAATCAGCCCCAGCATTTT

J: TRBJ1-2
size: -
D: -
V: TRBV2
CDR3: CASSEAPTGYTF
DNA: TGTGCCAGCAGTGAGGCGCCCACTGGCTACACCTTC

J: TRBJ2-3
size: -
D: -
V: TRBV28
CDR3: CASSYRDSTDTQYF
DNA: TGTGCCAGCAGTTACCGGGATAGCACAGATACGCAGTATTTT

J: TRBJ1-1
size: -
D: -
V: TRBV2
CDR3: CASSSGGAEAFF
DNA: TGTGCCAGCAGTTCCGGGGGAGCTGAAGCTTTCTTT

J: TRBJ1-5
size: -
D: -
V: TRBV2
CDR3: CASSEVYSNQPQHF
DNA: TGTGCCAGCAGTGAAGTTTATAGCAATCAGCCCCAGCATTTT

J: TRBJ2-7
size: -
D: -
V: TRBV12-5
CDR3: CASGPLVREQYF
DNA: TGTGCTAGTGGCCCGTTGGTGCGCGAGCAGTACTTC

J: TRBJ2-6
size: -
D: TRBD1
V: TRBV2
CDR3: CASTGTGFSGANVLTF
DNA: TGTGCCAGCACCGGGACAGGGTTCTCTGGGGCCAACGTCCTGACTTTC

J: TRBJ2-1
size: -
D: -
V: TRBV6-1
CDR3: CASSVARAFYNEQFF
DNA: TGTGCCAGCAGTGTCGCCCGGGCCTTCTACAATGAGCAGTTCTTC

J: TRBJ2-5
size: -
D: -
V: TRBV2
CDR3: CASSELAASPRETQYF
DNA: TGTGCCAGCAGTGAATTGGCAGCCTCTCCCCGGGAGACCCAGTACTTC

J: TRBJ2-7
size: -
D: -
V: TRBV4-2
CDR3: CASSQVSRDHEQYF
DNA: TGTGCCAGCAGCCAAGTGTCTAGGGACCACGAGCAGTACTTC

J: TRBJ2-2
size: -
D: -
V: TRBV27
CDR3: CASTNPTELNTGELFF
DNA: TGTGCCAGCACCAACCCGACAGAACTCAACACCGGGGAGCTGTTTTTT

J: TRBJ1-2
size: -
D: -
V: TRBV29-1
CDR3: CSVVAGQRNGYTF
DNA: TGCAGCGTTGTCGCCGGCCAGAGAAATGGCTACACCTTC